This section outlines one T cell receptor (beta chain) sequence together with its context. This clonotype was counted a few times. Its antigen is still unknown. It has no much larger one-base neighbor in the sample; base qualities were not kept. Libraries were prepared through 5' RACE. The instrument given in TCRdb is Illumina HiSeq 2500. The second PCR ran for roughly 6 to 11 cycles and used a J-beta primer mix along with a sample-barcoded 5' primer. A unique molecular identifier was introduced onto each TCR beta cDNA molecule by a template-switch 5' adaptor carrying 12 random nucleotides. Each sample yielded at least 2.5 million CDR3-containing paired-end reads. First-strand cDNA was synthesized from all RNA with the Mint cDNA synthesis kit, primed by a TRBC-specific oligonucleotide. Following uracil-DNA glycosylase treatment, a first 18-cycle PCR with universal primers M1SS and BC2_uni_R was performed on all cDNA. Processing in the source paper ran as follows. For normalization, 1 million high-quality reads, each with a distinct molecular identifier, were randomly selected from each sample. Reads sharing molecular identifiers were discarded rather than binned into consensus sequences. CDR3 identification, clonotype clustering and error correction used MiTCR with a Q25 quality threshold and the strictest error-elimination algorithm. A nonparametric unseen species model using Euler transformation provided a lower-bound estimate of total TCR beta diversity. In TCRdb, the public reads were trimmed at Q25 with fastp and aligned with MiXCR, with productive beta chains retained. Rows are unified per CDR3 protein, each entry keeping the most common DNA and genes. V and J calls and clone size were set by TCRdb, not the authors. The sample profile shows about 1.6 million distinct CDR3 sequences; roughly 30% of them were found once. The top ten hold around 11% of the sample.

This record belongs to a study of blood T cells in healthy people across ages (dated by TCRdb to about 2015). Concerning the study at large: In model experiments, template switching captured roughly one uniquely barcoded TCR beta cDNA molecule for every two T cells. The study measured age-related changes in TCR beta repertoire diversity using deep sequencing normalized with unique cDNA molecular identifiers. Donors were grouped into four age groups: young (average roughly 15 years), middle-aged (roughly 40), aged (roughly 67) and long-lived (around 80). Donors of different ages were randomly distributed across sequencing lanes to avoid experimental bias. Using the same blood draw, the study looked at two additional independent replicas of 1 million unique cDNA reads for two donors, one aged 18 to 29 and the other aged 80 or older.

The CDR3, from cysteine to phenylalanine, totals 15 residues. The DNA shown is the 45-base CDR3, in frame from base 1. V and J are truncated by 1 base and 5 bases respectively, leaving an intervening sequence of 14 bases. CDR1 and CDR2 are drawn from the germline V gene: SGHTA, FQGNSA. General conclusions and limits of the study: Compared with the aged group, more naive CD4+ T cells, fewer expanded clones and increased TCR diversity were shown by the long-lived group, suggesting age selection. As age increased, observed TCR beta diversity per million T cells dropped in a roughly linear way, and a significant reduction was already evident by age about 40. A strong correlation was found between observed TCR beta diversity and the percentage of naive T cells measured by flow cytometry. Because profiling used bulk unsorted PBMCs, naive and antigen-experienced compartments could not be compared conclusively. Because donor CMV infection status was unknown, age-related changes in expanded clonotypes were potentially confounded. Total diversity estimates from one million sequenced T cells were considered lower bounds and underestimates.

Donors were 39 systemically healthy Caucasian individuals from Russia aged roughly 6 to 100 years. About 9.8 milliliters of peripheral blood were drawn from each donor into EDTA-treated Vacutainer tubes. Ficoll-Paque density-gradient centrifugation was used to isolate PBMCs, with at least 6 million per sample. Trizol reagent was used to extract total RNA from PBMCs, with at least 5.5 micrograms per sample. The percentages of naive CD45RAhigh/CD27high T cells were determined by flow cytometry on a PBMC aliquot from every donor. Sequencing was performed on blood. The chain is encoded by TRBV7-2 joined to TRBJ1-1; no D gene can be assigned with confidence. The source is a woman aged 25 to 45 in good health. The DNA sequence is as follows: TGTGCCAGCAGCTTAGACCGCAGTCGAACAACTGAAGCTTTCTTT. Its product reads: CASSLDRSRTTEAFF.